These T cell receptor beta chains were read from a single sample in a study of blood T cell repertoires in COVID-19. Only in-frame clones appear in the TCRdb table, and some are missing; sequencing was by immunoSEQ multiplex PCR. The repertoire includes around 360,000 clones, more than 75% of them detected once, and approximately 1.9% sits in the top ten. The sample comprised PBMCs or T cells enriched from blood (not recorded which). The receptors originated from a man aged 35 to 55 in a cohort exposed to, infected with or recovered from COVID-19 (not recorded which). CDR3s leave out the opening cysteine and the closing phenylalanine or tryptophan. Each record gives: J gene, V gene, CDR3 length, CDR3 protein.

>TRBJ2-7|TRBV3-1/TRBV3-2|12
ASSRRDYYYEQY
>TRBJ2-7|TRBV7-2|15
ASSLALLTGAGFEQY
>TRBJ1-2|TRBV19|14
ASSIDHQGSYSGYT
>TRBJ2-3|TRBV28|13
ASSLDSAGGPTQY
>TRBJ2-3|TRBV7-8|16
ASSPGSSGRVNTDTQY
>TRBJ2-5|TRBV15|12
ATSRDRGQETQY
>TRBJ2-3|TRBV4-2|16
ASSQDGLAGDSTDTQY
>TRBJ2-7|TRBV6-1|13
ASSERAGVAYEQY
>TRBJ2-1|TRBV5-1|12
ASSRLAGGHEQF
>TRBJ2-7|TRBV3-1/TRBV3-2|13
ASSQPTGFAYEQY
>TRBJ2-7|TRBV28|13
ASSLSSTGEYEQY
>TRBJ2-3|TRBV24-1|12
ATSDPSGVDTQY
>TRBJ2-7|TRBV7-9|10
ASSPRPYEQY
>TRBJ2-3|TRBV7-2|12
ASSEAGEVDTQY
>TRBJ1-1|TRBV20-1|9
RAAGGDEAF
>TRBJ2-3|TRBV28|12
ASSRTGATDTQY
>TRBJ1-6|TRBV6-5|11
ASKTGVNSPLH
>TRBJ2-7|TRBV5-1|13
ASSLDVGGLYEQY
>TRBJ1-1|TRBV14|13
ASSIRSFVNTEAF
>TRBJ1-5|TRBV10-2|11
ATAGTVNQPQH
>TRBJ2-7|TRBV27|13
ASRTSGASSYEQY
>TRBJ1-1|TRBV10-2|12
ASSSGLVNTEAF
>TRBJ1-2|TRBV28|9
ASRRAYGYT
>TRBJ2-7|TRBV10-3|12
ATTPGGSSYEQY